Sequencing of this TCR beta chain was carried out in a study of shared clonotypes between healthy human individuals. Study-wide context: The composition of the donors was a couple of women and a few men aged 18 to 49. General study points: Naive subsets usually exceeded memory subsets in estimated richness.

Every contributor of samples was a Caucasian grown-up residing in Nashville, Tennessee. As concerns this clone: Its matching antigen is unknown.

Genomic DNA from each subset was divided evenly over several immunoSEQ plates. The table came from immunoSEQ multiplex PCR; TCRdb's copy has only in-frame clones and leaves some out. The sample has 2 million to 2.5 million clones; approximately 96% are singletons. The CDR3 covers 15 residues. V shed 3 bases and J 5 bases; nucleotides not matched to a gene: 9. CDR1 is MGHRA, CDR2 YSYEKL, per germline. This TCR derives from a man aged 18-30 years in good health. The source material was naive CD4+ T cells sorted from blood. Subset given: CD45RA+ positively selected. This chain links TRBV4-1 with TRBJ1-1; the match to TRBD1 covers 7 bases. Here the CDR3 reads CASSQPRTGWTEAFF. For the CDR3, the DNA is TGCGCCAGCAGCCAGCCCAGGACAGGTTGGACTGAAGCTTTCTTT.